The rows below give T cell receptor beta chains drawn from one sample of a study of blood T cell repertoires in COVID-19. The data were produced by immunoSEQ multiplex PCR, yet TCRdb's version contains in-frame clones alone and is incomplete. The sample lists under 85,000 clones, 85% seen once, with around 3% in the top ten. The sequenced sample was peripheral blood. The receptors here all came from a man older than 75 with acute or convalescent COVID-19. The CDR3 runs from the conserved cysteine through the conserved F or W. D genes are given only for firm matches. Only some rows state a clone size, as once, few, many or a class for expanded clones.

>TRBV6-6|TRBJ2-5|NA|once
CASKLRGETQYF
TGTGCCAGCAAATTGAGAGGGGAGACCCAGTACTTC
>TRBV19|TRBJ1-5|NA|NA
CATEGASNQPQHF
TGTGCCACTGAGGGTGCAAGCAATCAGCCCCAGCATTTT
>TRBV5-1|TRBJ2-3|NA|NA
CASSSRGDTDTQYF
TGCGCCAGCAGCTCTCGGGGAGACACAGATACGCAGTATTTT
>TRBV6-6|TRBJ2-7|NA|few
CASSYLQGTYEQYF
TGTGCCAGCAGTTACTTGCAGGGGACCTACGAGCAGTACTTC
>TRBV24-1|TRBJ1-1|NA|NA
CATSDLRGTEAFF
TGTGCCACCAGTGATTTGCGGGGCACTGAAGCTTTCTTT
>TRBV12-3/TRBV12-4|TRBJ1-1|NA|NA
CASTPWGVTEAFF
TGTGCCAGCACACCCTGGGGCGTCACTGAAGCTTTCTTT
>TRBV5-1|TRBJ1-2|TRBD1|NA
CASSLALGQGAGYTF
TGCGCCAGCAGCTTGGCCTTGGGACAGGGGGCCGGCTACACCTTC
>TRBV6-1|TRBJ1-2|NA|NA
CASSESPSFYGYTF
TGTGCCAGCAGTGAATCCCCCTCCTTCTATGGCTACACCTTC
>TRBV24-1|TRBJ2-1|TRBD2|NA
CATSDPRTSGNEQFF
TGTGCCACCAGTGATCCGCGGACTAGCGGAAATGAGCAGTTCTTC
>TRBV27|TRBJ2-1|NA|NA
CASSLTGLSNEQFF
TGTGCCAGCAGTTTAACAGGGTTGTCCAATGAGCAGTTCTTC
>TRBV5-6|TRBJ2-7|TRBD1|NA
CASSGRGTGGYEQYF
TGTGCCAGCAGCGGGAGGGGGACAGGGGGATACGAGCAGTACTTC
>TRBV10-1|TRBJ2-1|TRBD2|NA
CASQREFRLPQFF
TGCGCCAGCCAGCGGGAGTTTCGTCTCCCGCAGTTCTTC
>TRBV30|TRBJ2-7|NA|NA
CAWSSGYEQYF
TGTGCCTGGAGTTCGGGGTACGAGCAGTACTTC
>TRBV27|TRBJ1-5|NA|NA
CASPKGGPGQPQHF
TGTGCCAGCCCGAAGGGGGGGCCGGGGCAGCCCCAGCATTTT
>TRBV29-1|TRBJ2-3|NA|once
CSVEGGRAGSRTDTQYF
TGCAGCGTTGAAGGGGGGCGAGCGGGGAGTAGAACAGATACGCAGTATTTT
>TRBV5-1|TRBJ2-7|TRBD2|NA
CASSWVTSGSYEQYF
TGCGCCAGCAGCTGGGTTACTAGCGGGAGCTACGAGCAGTACTTC
>TRBV12-3/TRBV12-4|TRBJ1-2|NA|once
CASSLFGNYTF
TGTGCCAGCAGTTTATTCGGGAACTACACCTTC
>TRBV5-4|TRBJ2-4|TRBD1|NA
CASSRGTGLQGKNIQYF
TGTGCCAGCAGCCGGGGGACAGGGCTGCAAGGCAAAAACATTCAGTACTTC
>TRBV11-2|TRBJ2-7|NA|NA
CASSLGREVSYEQYF
TGTGCCAGCAGCTTAGGCAGGGAGGTCTCCTACGAGCAGTACTTC
>TRBV30|TRBJ2-3|TRBD1|NA
CAWRALPDRGRRGTQYF
TGTGCCTGGAGAGCACTGCCGGACAGGGGGCGGAGGGGTACGCAGTATTTT
>TRBV18|TRBJ1-1|NA|few
CASSPQMNTEAFF
TGTGCCAGCTCACCCCAGATGAACACTGAAGCTTTCTTT
>TRBV9|TRBJ2-7|TRBD2|NA
CASSVERGEGIDEQYF
TGTGCCAGCAGCGTAGAACGGGGGGAGGGAATTGACGAGCAGTACTTC
>TRBV6-5|TRBJ2-1|TRBD2|NA
CASSYEPGGYNEQFF
TGTGCCAGCAGTTACGAGCCCGGGGGGTACAATGAGCAGTTCTTC
>TRBV25-1|TRBJ2-7|TRBD2|few
CASSAFLGGEQYF
TGTGCCAGCAGTGCCTTCTTGGGAGGGGAGCAGTACTTC
>TRBV19|TRBJ2-3|TRBD1|once
CASRRQGAGTDTQYF
TGTGCCAGTAGACGACAGGGGGCTGGCACAGATACGCAGTATTTT
>TRBV7-2|TRBJ1-4|TRBD1|NA
CASSRRQGSGATNEKLFF
TGTGCCAGCAGCCGTAGACAGGGTAGTGGGGCAACTAATGAAAAACTGTTTTTT
>TRBV29-1|TRBJ2-5|TRBD2|NA
CSARSVSGRAETQYF
TGCAGCGCTCGGTCGGTTAGCGGGAGGGCCGAGACCCAGTACTTC
>TRBV5-1|TRBJ2-1|TRBD2|once
CASSVAGASYNEQFF
TGCGCCAGCAGCGTAGCGGGAGCCTCCTACAATGAGCAGTTCTTC
>TRBV10-2|TRBJ1-2|TRBD1|NA
CASSDPGQGGPGYTF
TGCGCCAGCAGTGACCCGGGACAGGGAGGTCCAGGCTACACCTTC
>TRBV6-2/TRBV6-3|TRBJ1-6|TRBD1|NA
CASSPPGQGRNSPLHF
TGTGCCAGCAGCCCTCCGGGACAGGGACGAAATTCACCCCTCCACTTT
>TRBV6-6|TRBJ1-1|NA|NA
CASSLGTGSTEAFF
TGTGCCAGCAGTCTTGGTACAGGGAGCACTGAAGCTTTCTTT
>TRBV6-1|TRBJ1-5|NA|NA
CASRETFGQRNNQPQHF
TGTGCCAGCAGAGAAACTTTTGGACAGAGAAACAATCAGCCCCAGCATTTT
>TRBV18|TRBJ1-1|TRBD1|NA
CASSPRQGPDTEAFF
TGTGCCAGCTCACCCCGACAGGGGCCGGACACTGAAGCTTTCTTT
>TRBV18|TRBJ1-2|TRBD1|once
CASSPTDRALFSYTF
TGTGCCAGCTCACCTACTGACAGGGCCCTCTTCAGCTACACCTTC
>TRBV30|TRBJ2-2|NA|NA
CAWSGGLITGELFF
TGTGCCTGGAGTGGGGGACTTATCACCGGGGAGCTGTTTTTT
>TRBV5-6|TRBJ1-1|NA|NA
CASSLVSGTEAFF
TGTGCCAGCAGCTTGGTTTCAGGGACTGAAGCTTTCTTT
>TRBV5-1|TRBJ2-1|TRBD1|NA
CASSLGDRAEQFF
TGCGCCAGCAGCTTGGGAGACAGGGCTGAGCAGTTCTTC
>TRBV6-5|TRBJ1-1|NA|NA
CASSQDLNTEAFF
TGTGCCAGCAGTCAGGATCTGAACACTGAAGCTTTCTTT
>TRBV28|TRBJ1-2|TRBD1|NA
CASSLDRAGYTF
TGTGCCAGCAGTCTGGACAGGGCTGGCTACACCTTC
>TRBV19|TRBJ1-3|NA|few
CASSRGGNGNTIYF
TGTGCCAGTAGTCGAGGCGGGAATGGAAACACCATATATTTT
>TRBV2|TRBJ2-1|NA|once
CASAGIGMRGEQFF
TGTGCCTCAGCAGGGATAGGGATGCGCGGTGAGCAGTTCTTC
>TRBV6-6|TRBJ1-6|TRBD1|NA
CASSRIGTANSPLHF
TGTGCCAGCAGTCGTATTGGGACAGCTAATTCACCCCTCCACTTT
>TRBV5-4|TRBJ2-2|NA|NA
CASSLTGNTGELFF
TGTGCCAGCAGCTTGACAGGGAACACCGGGGAGCTGTTTTTT
>TRBV7-9|TRBJ2-5|TRBD1|NA
CASSLWVGQGAKETQYF
TGTGCCAGCAGCTTATGGGTGGGGCAGGGGGCGAAAGAGACCCAGTACTTC
>TRBV20-1|TRBJ1-1|NA|NA
CSAPQGGRAFF
TGCAGTGCCCCCCAAGGGGGAAGAGCTTTCTTT
>TRBV24-1|TRBJ1-1|NA|NA
CATQSTTNTEAFF
TGTGCCACCCAGTCGACAACGAACACTGAAGCTTTCTTT
>TRBV18|TRBJ2-7|NA|NA
CASSPSSYEQYF
TGTGCCAGCTCACCTAGCTCCTACGAGCAGTACTTC
>TRBV19|TRBJ1-5|NA|once
CATLADLNRVGNQPQHF
TGTGCCACCCTAGCTGACCTCAATAGGGTCGGCAATCAGCCCCAGCATTTT
>TRBV4-1|TRBJ1-1|TRBD1|NA
CASSQEGRQGRTEAFF
TGCGCCAGCAGCCAAGAGGGGAGACAGGGGAGAACTGAAGCTTTCTTT
>TRBV7-7|TRBJ2-3|TRBD1|NA
CASSLGQGSDTQYF
TGTGCCAGCAGCTTGGGACAGGGCTCAGATACGCAGTATTTT
>TRBV12-3/TRBV12-4|TRBJ1-1|NA|NA
CASSTGSGTEAFF
TGTGCCAGCAGTACTGGGTCAGGCACTGAAGCTTTCTTT
>TRBV19|TRBJ1-6|NA|NA
CASTRGADPRSPLHF
TGTGCCAGTACCCGGGGGGCCGACCCCCGGTCACCCCTCCACTTT
>TRBV5-1|TRBJ1-1|TRBD1|NA
CASSLRETGVNTEAFF
TGCGCCAGCAGCTTGCGAGAGACAGGGGTGAACACTGAAGCTTTCTTT
>TRBV11-3|TRBJ2-5|NA|NA
CASSFVGERGQETQYF
TGTGCCAGCAGCTTTGTCGGGGAGAGGGGGCAAGAGACCCAGTACTTC
>TRBV14|TRBJ1-2|NA|NA
CASSQLGRDYGYTF
TGTGCCAGCAGCCAACTTGGGAGGGACTATGGCTACACCTTC
>TRBV10-3|TRBJ1-2|TRBD1|NA
CAISSGQGRGYTF
TGTGCCATCAGTTCAGGACAGGGTCGGGGCTACACCTTC
>TRBV19|TRBJ1-2|NA|NA
CASKRGWNPDGYTF
TGTGCCAGTAAGAGAGGGTGGAACCCCGATGGCTACACCTTC
>TRBV7-6|TRBJ2-3|NA|NA
CASEGADTQYF
TGTGCCAGCGAGGGGGCAGATACGCAGTATTTT
>TRBV24-1|TRBJ2-1|NA|NA
CATSDRDRSSYNEQFF
TGTGCCACCAGTGACAGAGACAGGAGCTCCTACAATGAGCAGTTCTTC